The subject of this entry is one TCR beta chain. Clones were sequenced by immunoSEQ multiplex PCR, and TCRdb holds only the in-frame ones, with some missing. Among 150,000 to 200,000 clones, roughly nine tenths were seen once, and the ten largest hold 1% to 1.5%. Per the germline V gene, CDR1 is MNHEY and CDR2 is SVGEGT. This CDR3 spans 14 amino acids. V lost 6 bases and J lost 6, with 15 bases in between. The sample is drawn from a study of T cell responses to AZD1222 COVID-19 vaccine. V and J are TRBV6-2 or TRBV6-3 and TRBJ1-5; D not certain. Sample: peripheral blood, taken 28 days after the second AZD1222 dose. The TCR sequence derives from an adult who received the AZD1222 COVID-19 vaccine. CDR3 protein: CASSLPAWVQPQHF. As DNA, the CDR3 is TGTGCCAGCAGCTTGCCTGCTTGGGTTCAGCCCCAGCATTTT.